These 9 T cell receptor beta chains were sequenced from one sample in a study of OX40 agonist ivuxolimab in advanced cancers. This table comes from immunoSEQ multiplex PCR, and its TCRdb copy is limited to in-frame clones, with some not included. The table lists approximately 74,000 clones, 75% to 90% of them singletons. The sample in question was CD4+ or CD8+ T cells sorted from blood, obtained in a trial of the OX40 agonist ivuxolimab. Source of these receptors: an adult with an advanced solid tumor such as melanoma, head and neck, liver or kidney cancer.

This clone was counted between two and nine times. This sequence joins TRBV2 and TRBJ1-5; 7 bases map to TRBD1. Germline values: CDR1 SNHLY, CDR2 FYNNEI. The CDR3 sequence is 14 residues long. The ends lost 6 bases at V and 3 bases at J; junction bases unmatched: 5. CDR3 residues: CASRRTGFNQPQHF. The DNA for the CDR3 is TGTGCCAGCAGGAGGACAGGCTTCAATCAGCCCCAGCATTTT.

The genes are TRBV5-5 and TRBJ1-2; TRBD1 might be the D (5 bases). This CDR3 comprises 11 residues. From germline, CDR1 is SGHKS and CDR2 YYEKEE (reference sequence). V lost 9 bases to trimming and J lost 11 bases, with 17 bases between them. As DNA, the CDR3 is TGTGCCACCAAGACCAGGGTTTGGTACACCTTC. Its translation is CATKTRVWYTF.

The rearrangement uses TRBV6-1 and TRBJ2-2; D uncertain. This CDR3 contains 15 residues. The V end was cut by 1 base, the J end by 4 bases, with 10 bases between. Germline CDR1 reads MNHNS; CDR2 reads SASEGT. This CDR3 reads CASSEGERVTGELFF. The CDR3 DNA follows: TGTGCCAGCAGTGAAGGGGAAAGAGTCACCGGGGAGCTGTTTTTT.

The rearrangement uses TRBV6-5 and TRBJ2-3, with 7 bases lining up with TRBD1. CDR3 length equals 14 residues. Germline V gene lookup returns CDR1 MNHEY and CDR2 SVGAGI. V was pared by 7 bases and J by 2 bases, with 6 bases of the junction left unmatched. The CDR3 sequence is CASTGDSFTDTQYF. Written as DNA, the CDR3 is TGTGCCAGCACCGGGGACAGCTTCACAGATACGCAGTATTTT.

The chain couples TRBV5-5 to TRBJ2-1, with 10 bases lining up with TRBD2. The germline gives CDR1 SGHKS, CDR2 YYEKEE (reference sequence). CDR3 size: 15 residues. The trim removed 4 bases at V and 4 bases at J, leaving 5 bases unmatched. CDR3 protein: CASSPGTSAYNEQFF. CDR3 nucleotides: TGTGCCAGCAGCCCCGGGACTAGCGCTTACAATGAGCAGTTCTTC.

V usage is TRBV19 and J usage is TRBJ1-5; TRBD1 aligns across 8 bases. The germline gives CDR1 LNHDA, CDR2 SQIVND (reference sequence). The CDR3 has 16 residues. V was pared by 4 bases and J by 5 bases, with 10 bases of the junction left unmatched. Here the CDR3 DNA reads TGTGCCAGTAGTAGGATTGGACAGGGCCCCGATCAGCCCCAGCATTTT. Amino acids: CASSRIGQGPDQPQHF.

CDR3 DNA: TGCAGTGCTAGGGGGGTTGGCTACACCTTC. This gives the protein CSARGVGYTF. The chain uses TRBV20-1 and TRBJ1-2; tentative D call: TRBD1 (5 bases). Germline V CDR1 and CDR2: DFQATT, SNEGSKA (reference sequence). V lost 3 bases and J lost 7, with 6 bases in between. This CDR3 comprises 10 residues.

V gene TRBV20-1 combines with J gene TRBJ1-1; weak D call: TRBD1 (6 bases). The CDR3 sequence is 11 residues long. V lost 6 bases to trimming and J lost 11 bases, with 16 bases between them. From germline, CDR1 is DFQATT and CDR2 SNEGSKA (reference sequence). The CDR3 sequence: CSALGHPGAFF. Written as DNA, the CDR3 is TGCAGTGCCTTGGGACACCCGGGGGCTTTCTTT.

The CDR3 nucleotides are TGTGCCGCCGAGAAACTAGCGGGTGCCTACGAGCAGTACTTC. This codes for CAAEKLAGAYEQYF. The chain recombines TRBV30 with TRBJ2-7; 9 positions agree with TRBD2. Germline lookup yields CDR1 GTSNPN and CDR2 SVGIG (reference sequence). The CDR3 runs 14 residues. J was trimmed by 2 bases and V by 8 bases; bases with no gene match: 10.